The source of this T cell receptor (beta chain) is a study of blood T cell repertoires in COVID-19. Whole-study context: Sites across the United States, Italy and Spain contributed samples from acute and convalescent COVID-19. PBMCs, B-cell-depleted T cells, or T cells provided the cDNA or gDNA that made up the material.

In the authors' methods: Amplification of reference gene primers was used by the study to estimate nucleated cell counts. The data were produced by immunoSEQ multiplex PCR, yet TCRdb's version contains in-frame clones alone and is incomplete. Clone size and V and J calls were adopted from that table, with D and trimming inferred from the DNA. This sample has more than 70,000 clones; 86% occur once, and the top ten carry about 19%. V was clipped by 4 bases and J by 5 bases, with 5 bases between them. CDR3 length: 11 amino acids. Germline CDR1 is WSHSY and CDR2 is SAAADI. This chain joins TRBV10-2 and TRBJ2-5; D remains unclear. The material sequenced was peripheral blood. The receptor was isolated from a woman aged 80 or over with acute or convalescent COVID-19. The CDR3 sequence is CASSARETQYF. The CDR3 nucleotides are TGCGCCAGCAGTGCTCGGGAGACCCAGTACTTC.